Included here is one T cell receptor beta chain sequence, with context. This entry is derived from a study of response to subunit inactivated influenza vaccine. TCRdb processed the RT-PCR reads anew with MiXCR; each CDR3 protein has one entry. The profile covers 550,000 to 650,000 distinct CDR3 sequences, with 12% appearing a single time and 9.5% to 13% taken by the ten largest. V was pared by 2 bases and J by 0 bases, with 11 bases between. The germline gives CDR1 MNHEY, CDR2 SVGAGI. The CDR3 covers 17 residues. Sequencing used PBMCs from blood, obtained on the day of vaccination. The source is a man over 45 who received an inactivated influenza vaccine. The gene calls are TRBV6-5 and TRBJ1-6; possibly TRBD1 for D (6 bases). The chain's CDR3 is CASSYGGLSSYNSPLHF. Here the CDR3 DNA reads TGTGCCAGCAGTTACGGGGGGCTAAGCTCCTATAATTCACCCCTCCACTTT.